The present T cell receptor (beta chain) was sequenced within a study of T cells after yellow fever vaccination. Trimming took 4 bases from V and 11 from J, leaving 18 bases between them. The V gene's germline CDR1 is LGHDT and CDR2 YNNKEL (reference sequence). The CDR3 sequence is 13 residues long. This clonotype was detected many times. Researchers made TCR cDNA using 5'RACE template switching, and this step added a universal primer site and UMIs. MiXCR, run by TCRdb on the 5' RACE reads, gives a single entry per CDR3 protein. The sample contains around 310,000 distinct CDR3 sequences, approximately 4.2% of which appear only once.

Sequences were derived from PBMCs, sampled 5 days after the yellow fever booster vaccination. J is TRBJ2-7 and V is TRBV3-1; the D gene is possibly TRBD1 (6 bases). This clonotype was obtained from a man aged 18 to 30 who received the YFV17D yellow fever vaccine. The chain's CDR3 is CASSPTPTGIKYF. For the CDR3, the DNA is TGTGCCAGCAGCCCTACTCCGACAGGTATAAAGTACTTC.